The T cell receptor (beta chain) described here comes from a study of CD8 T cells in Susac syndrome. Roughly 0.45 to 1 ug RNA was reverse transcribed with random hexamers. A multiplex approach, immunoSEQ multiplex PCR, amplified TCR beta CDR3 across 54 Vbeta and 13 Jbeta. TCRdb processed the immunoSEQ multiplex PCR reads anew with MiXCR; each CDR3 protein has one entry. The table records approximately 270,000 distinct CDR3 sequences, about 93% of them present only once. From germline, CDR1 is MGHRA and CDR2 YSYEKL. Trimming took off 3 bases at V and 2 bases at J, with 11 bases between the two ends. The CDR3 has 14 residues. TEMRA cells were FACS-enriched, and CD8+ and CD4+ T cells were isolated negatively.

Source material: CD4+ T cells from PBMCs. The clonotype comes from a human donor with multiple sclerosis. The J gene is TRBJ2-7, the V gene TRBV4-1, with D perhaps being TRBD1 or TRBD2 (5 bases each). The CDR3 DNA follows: TGCGCCAGCAGCCATCCAGGGAGTGCCTACGAGCAGTACTTC. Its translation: CASSHPGSAYEQYF.